The source of this T cell receptor beta chain is a study of OX40 agonist ivuxolimab in advanced cancers. The overall study: From 23 to 79 years was the age range, with a mean of around 57 years, and about 83% were male. Study outcomes and limitations: CD4+ and CD8+ T cells in blood underwent clonal expansion by week 6 at 0.1 to 3.0 mg/kg.

TCRdb's table, derived via immunoSEQ multiplex PCR, lists solely in-frame clones and lacks some. The sample includes 65,000 to 95,000 clones, 88% of them seen just once. Of note for this clone: What it binds is not known.

This material consisted of CD4+ or CD8+ T cells sorted from blood, taken in a trial of the OX40 agonist ivuxolimab. This TCR was recovered from an adult with an advanced solid tumor such as melanoma, head and neck, liver or kidney cancer.

The DNA for the CDR3 is TGTGCCAGCAGCTCGACTAGCGGGAGTTCTAAAGAGACCCAGTACTTC. Translation: CASSSTSGSSKETQYF. The genes are TRBV7-2 and TRBJ2-5; 12 nucleotides line up with TRBD2. This CDR3 contains 16 residues. V lost 4 bases, J lost 3 bases, and 6 bases stayed unmatched. Germline lookup yields CDR1 SGHTA and CDR2 FQGNSA.